Each of the 8 T cell receptor beta chains below was sequenced from the same sample in a study of blood T cell repertoires in COVID-19 (dated by TCRdb to about 2020). Library generation was performed with the immunoSEQ multiplex PCR assay. Entries here come from immuneACCESS through TCRdb and include only in-frame sequences with V and J called. Some clones fail to appear in such tables; in the studies checked, an unresolved V gene covers under half of the shortfall, and the cause of the remainder is unknown. Present in this sample are approximately 350,000 clones, over 80% of which were seen just once. The top ten clonotypes cover about 4.9% of the sample. The sequencing sample was made of PBMCs or T cells enriched from blood (not recorded which). Receptor source: a woman aged 50 to 60 who had recovered from COVID-19.

The chain couples TRBV19 to TRBJ1-4; D not certain. The germline V and J ends were trimmed by 9 bases and 2 bases, with 10 bases remaining between them. This CDR3 spans 13 amino acids. Germline V CDR1 and CDR2: LNHDA, SQIVND (reference sequence). CDR3 bases: TGTGCCAGCCGACACCACACTAATGAAAAACTGTTTTTT. This translates into CASRHHTNEKLFF. Supplemented by reference TRBV19 and TRBJ1-4, the full variable domain reads DGGITQSPKYLFRKEGQNVTLSCEQNLNHDAMYWYRQDPGQGLRLIYYSQIVNDFQKGDIAEGYSVSREKKESFPLTVTSAQKNPTAFYLCASRHHTNEKLFFGSGTQLSVL.

V is TRBV7-9 and J is TRBJ1-2; maybe TRBD1 (6 bases). Germline CDR1 is SEHNR and CDR2 is FQNEAQ (reference sequence). This CDR3 has 18 amino acids. V was clipped by 2 bases and J by 0 bases, with 19 bases between them. The CDR3 DNA follows: TGTGCCAGCAGCTTAAGTCTCGTGATGGGACAAACTAACTATGGCTACACCTTC. Amino acids: CASSLSLVMGQTNYGYTF.

This chain uses TRBV13 with TRBJ1-1; D possibly corresponds to TRBD1 (6 bases). The CDR3 runs to 14 residues. The V end lost 5 bases, the J end lost 1 base, and 11 bases lay between the germline ends. Germline V gene sequence: CDR1 PRHDT, CDR2 FYEKMQ (reference sequence). This chain's CDR3 is CASSEDRRNTEAFF. CDR3 in DNA: TGTGCCAGCAGCGAGGACAGAAGGAACACTGAAGCTTTCTTT. Combining the CDR3 with reference TRBV13 and TRBJ1-1 gives the whole variable domain AAGVIQSPRHLIKEKRETATLKCYPIPRHDTVYWYQQGPGQDPQFLISFYEKMQSDKGSIPDRFSAQQFSDYHSELNMSSLELGDSALYFCASSEDRRNTEAFFGQGTRLTVV.

The chain recombines TRBV9 with TRBJ1-2; D ambiguous. Germline V gives CDR1 SGDLS, CDR2 YYNGEE. The CDR3 has 12 amino acids. Trimming left V 4 bases short and J 6 bases short, with 10 bases between. The CDR3 loop is CASSSSGHGYTF. In DNA, the CDR3 is TGTGCCAGCAGCTCCAGCGGGCATGGCTACACCTTC.

The V and J genes are TRBV7-9 and TRBJ1-2; perhaps TRBD1 as D (6 bases). Per the germline V gene, CDR1 is SEHNR and CDR2 is FQNEAQ (reference sequence). Trimming pared 1 base from V and 5 bases from J, leaving 14 bases between. The CDR3 spans 15 residues. CDR3 in amino acids: CASSLGEGHLYGYTF. In DNA form, the CDR3 reads TGTGCCAGCAGCTTAGGTGAGGGACATCTTTATGGCTACACCTTC. Full variable domain (remainder filled in from reference TRBV7-9 and TRBJ1-2): DTGVSQNPRHKITKRGQNVTFRCDPISEHNRLYWYRQTLGQGPEFLTYFQNEAQLEKSRLLSDRFSAERPKGSFSTLEIQRTEQGDSAMYLCASSLGEGHLYGYTFGSGTRLTVV.

This chain uses TRBV5-1 with TRBJ2-1; TRBD1 aligns across 7 bases. In germline, CDR1 is SGHRS, CDR2 YFSETQ. The CDR3 covers 16 residues. J lost 1 base, V lost 6 bases, and 10 bases had no gene match. CDR3 DNA sequence: TGCGCCAGCACCCAACGACAGGGTGGATCCTACAATGAGCAGTTCTTC. Translation gives CASTQRQGGSYNEQFF.

The chain has TRBV5-1 and TRBJ2-1; 13 bases match TRBD2. Germline values: CDR1 SGHRS, CDR2 YFSETQ. Germline trimming cut 4 bases from V and 0 bases from J; bases unmatched to any gene: 13. This CDR3 is 20 amino acids long. CDR3 loop: CASSPEGSGLAGSSYNEQFF. The DNA of the CDR3 is TGCGCCAGCAGCCCCGAGGGTTCGGGACTAGCGGGGAGCTCCTACAATGAGCAGTTCTTC.

The rearrangement links TRBV5-4 to TRBJ1-1, with 7 bases fitting TRBD1. The CDR3 spans 12 residues. The V gene's germline CDR1 is SGHNT and CDR2 YYREEE (reference sequence). V was pared by 3 bases and J by 11 bases, with 7 bases of the junction left unmatched. CDR3 in amino acids: CASSSYRGPAFF. The DNA for the CDR3 is TGTGCCAGCAGCTCATACAGGGGACCCGCTTTCTTT.